This T cell receptor beta chain was recovered during a study of blood T cell repertoires in COVID-19. Study-level background: From T cells, B-cell-depleted T cells, or PBMCs came the material, which was cDNA or gDNA.

Measured with immunoSEQ multiplex PCR; TCRdb has only the in-frame clones, and not every one. The sample includes about 350,000 clones, over 75% of them seen just once. This CDR3 is 14 amino acids long. Germline assignment: CDR1 SGHAT and CDR2 FQNNGV. Trimming took 1 base from V and 5 from J, leaving 11 bases between them. The age range of participants was 18 to 89 years, with residence in under 30 US areas. The recovered donors of Cohort 3 showed two negative PCRs, clearance, or symptom resolution. The receptor was derived from a woman between 25 and 40 years old who had recovered from COVID-19. The chain joins TRBV11-2 to TRBJ1-1; tentatively, D is TRBD1 (5 bases). The sequencing sample was made of PBMCs or T cells enriched from blood (not recorded which). CDR3 sequence: CASSLVGAGTEAFF. The CDR3 bases are TGTGCCAGCAGCTTAGTTGGGGCTGGGACTGAAGCTTTCTTT.